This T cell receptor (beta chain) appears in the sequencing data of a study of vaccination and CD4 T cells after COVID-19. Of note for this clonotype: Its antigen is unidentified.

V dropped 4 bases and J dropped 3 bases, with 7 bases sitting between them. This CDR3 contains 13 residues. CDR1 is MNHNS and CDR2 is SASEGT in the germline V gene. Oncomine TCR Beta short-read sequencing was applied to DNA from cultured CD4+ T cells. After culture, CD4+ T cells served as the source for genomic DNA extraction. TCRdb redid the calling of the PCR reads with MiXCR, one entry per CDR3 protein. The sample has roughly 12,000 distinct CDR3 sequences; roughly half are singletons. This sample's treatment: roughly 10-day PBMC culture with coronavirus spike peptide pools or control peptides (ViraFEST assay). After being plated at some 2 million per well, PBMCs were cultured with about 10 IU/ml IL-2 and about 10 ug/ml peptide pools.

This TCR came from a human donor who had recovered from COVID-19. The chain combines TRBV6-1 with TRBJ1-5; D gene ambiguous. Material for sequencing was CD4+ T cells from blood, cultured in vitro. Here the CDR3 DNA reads TGTGCCAGCAGTGGACCACCCAATCAGCCCCAGCATTTT. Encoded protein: CASSGPPNQPQHF.